This T cell receptor beta chain comes out of a study of T cell responses to AZD1222 COVID-19 vaccine (dated by TCRdb to the early 2020s). Turning to the overall study: AZD1222 recipients with second doses at about 4 weeks or about 12 weeks were pooled, because spike-specific TCR depth and breadth did not differ between schedules. A total of 230 to 250 trial participants underwent TCR sequencing, of whom 200 to 220 received two doses of AZD1222 and around 26 received two doses of the MenACWY control vaccine. Trial participants were enrolled into age subgroups of 18-55, 56-69 and 70-plus years, which contained about 150, 27 and 61 TCR-sequenced participants, respectively. Beyond this particular receptor, the publication reports: In the small 56-69-year group, the increase in depth fell short of significance, most likely because of low power. Spike-specific TCR breadth and depth rose significantly after two AZD1222 doses compared with day 0 and with MenACWY recipients. Participants were mostly white British and included more females than males, and it was suggested by the authors that clonal diversity may have been underestimated. No day 14 peak-response samples were available, so repertoires were characterized only after the peak T cell response. CD4 TCRs associated with the vaccine covered the entire spike protein, and the dominant responses were in regions 160-218 and 743-854. Nearly half of unique spike-specific TCRs reportedly recognized epitopes outside regions mutated in the B.1.351 and B.1.1.7 variants. Only five to seven AZD1222 recipients were SARS-CoV-2 seropositive at baseline, limiting conclusions about previously exposed vaccinees.

In the paper's terms, the time point label means: baseline before first vaccination. Vaccinee samples were obtained from the UK trials COV001 and COV002, which included a single-blind randomized controlled phase 2/3 trial of AZD1222 (ChAdOx1 nCoV-19) in healthy adults. Trial participant PBMC samples were collected at day 0 and day 28 after the second dose for TCRbeta chain sequencing. The CDR3 regions of human TCRbeta chains were analyzed by immunosequencing. Under the source paper's analysis protocol: Repertoire TCRs were matched against a reference library of SARS-CoV-2-specific TCRs generated with the MIRA antigen-specificity platform. Breadth meant the fraction of unique TCRs that were SARS-CoV-2-associated, whereas depth meant the fraction of total T cells that were SARS-CoV-2-associated. Using the MIRA data, each spike-specific TCR was mapped to the spike region that the TCR reacts to and placed in a CD4 or CD8 class. Log10-transformed breadth and depth values were compared by one-way ANOVA with Sidak's multiple comparisons tests. Imported from immuneACCESS, the table was reduced by TCRdb to in-frame sequences with V and J called. These copies leave out some clones; in studies compared against another copy, an unresolved V gene accounts for under half, and the cause of the remainder is not known. The V and J calls and clone size come from that table; D and trimming were worked out from the DNA. Counted in this sample were some 100,000 clones; about 89% of them appeared once. Of the sample, roughly 7% is held by the ten largest clones.

For this clone: Its cognate antigen has yet to be identified. No qualities accompany the bases; no much larger clone lies one base away.

The CDR3 runs 16 residues from the cysteine to the phenylalanine. Only the CDR3 DNA is retained, 48 bases long and in frame from the first base. V drops 2 bases and J drops 0 bases, leaving 10 bases in between. The germline V gene sets CDR1 to MNHEY and CDR2 to SVGEGT. Sequences were derived from peripheral blood, sampled on day 0 of AZD1222 vaccination. The source is an adult in good health. Recombination connected TRBV6-2 or TRBV6-3 to TRBJ1-4, with no reliable assignment of the D segment. The CDR3 protein: CASSYDTQPTNEKLFF. Read as DNA, the sequence is TGTGCCAGCAGTTACGATACACAACCAACTAATGAAAAACTGTTTTTT.